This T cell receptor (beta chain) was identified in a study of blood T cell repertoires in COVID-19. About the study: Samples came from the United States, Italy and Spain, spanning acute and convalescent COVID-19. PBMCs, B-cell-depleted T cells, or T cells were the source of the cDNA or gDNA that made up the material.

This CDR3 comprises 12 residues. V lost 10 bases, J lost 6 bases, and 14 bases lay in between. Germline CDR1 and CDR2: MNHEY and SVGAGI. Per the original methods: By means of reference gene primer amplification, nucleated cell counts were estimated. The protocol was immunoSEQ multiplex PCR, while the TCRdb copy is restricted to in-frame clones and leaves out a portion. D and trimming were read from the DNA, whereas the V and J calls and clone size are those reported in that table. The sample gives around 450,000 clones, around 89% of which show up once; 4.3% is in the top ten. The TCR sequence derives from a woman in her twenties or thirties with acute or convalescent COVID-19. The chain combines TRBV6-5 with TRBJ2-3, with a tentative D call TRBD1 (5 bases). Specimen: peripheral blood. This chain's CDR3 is CATQVKGDTQYF. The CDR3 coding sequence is TGTGCCACCCAGGTCAAGGGGGATACGCAGTATTTT.